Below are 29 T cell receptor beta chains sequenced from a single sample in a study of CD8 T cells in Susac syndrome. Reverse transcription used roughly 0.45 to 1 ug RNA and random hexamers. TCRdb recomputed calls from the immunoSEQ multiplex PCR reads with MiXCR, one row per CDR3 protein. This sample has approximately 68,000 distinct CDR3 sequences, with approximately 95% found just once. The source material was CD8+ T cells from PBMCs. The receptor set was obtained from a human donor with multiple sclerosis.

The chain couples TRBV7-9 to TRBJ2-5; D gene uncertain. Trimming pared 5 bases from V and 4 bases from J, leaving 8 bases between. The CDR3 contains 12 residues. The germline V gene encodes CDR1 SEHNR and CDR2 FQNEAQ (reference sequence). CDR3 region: CASSKTGETQYF. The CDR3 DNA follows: TGTGCCAGCAGCAAAACCGGAGAGACCCAGTACTTC.

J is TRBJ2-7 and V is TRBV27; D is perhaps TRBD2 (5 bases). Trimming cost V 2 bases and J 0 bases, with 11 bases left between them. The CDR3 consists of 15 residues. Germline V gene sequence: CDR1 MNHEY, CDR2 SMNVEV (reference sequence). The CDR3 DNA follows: TGTGCCAGCAGTTTACGGGATCATAGCTCCTACGAGCAGTACTTC. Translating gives CASSLRDHSSYEQYF.

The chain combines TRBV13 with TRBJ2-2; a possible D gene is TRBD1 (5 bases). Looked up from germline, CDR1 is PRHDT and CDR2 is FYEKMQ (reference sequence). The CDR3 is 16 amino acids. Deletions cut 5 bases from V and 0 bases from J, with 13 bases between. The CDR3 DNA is TGTGCCAGCAGCATAGCTGACAGCCCGAACACCGGGGAGCTGTTTTTT. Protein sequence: CASSIADSPNTGELFF.

The CDR3 DNA follows: TGCGCCAGCAGTCTCGGGACAGGGGATAACTATGGCTACACCTTC. Translated: CASSLGTGDNYGYTF. The V and J genes are TRBV4-1 and TRBJ1-2; 10 bases align to TRBD1. With 6 bases clipped from V and 1 base from J, the junction kept 5 bases outside the gene matches. Germline-derived CDR1 and CDR2 are MGHRA and YSYEKL. CDR3 length: 15 amino acids.

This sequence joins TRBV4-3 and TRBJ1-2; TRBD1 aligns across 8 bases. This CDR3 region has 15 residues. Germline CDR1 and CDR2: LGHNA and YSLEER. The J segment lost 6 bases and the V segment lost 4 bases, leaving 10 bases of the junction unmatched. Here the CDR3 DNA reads TGCGCCAGCAGCCCCAGGGAATCAGGGGGCCATGGCTACACCTTC. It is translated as CASSPRESGGHGYTF.

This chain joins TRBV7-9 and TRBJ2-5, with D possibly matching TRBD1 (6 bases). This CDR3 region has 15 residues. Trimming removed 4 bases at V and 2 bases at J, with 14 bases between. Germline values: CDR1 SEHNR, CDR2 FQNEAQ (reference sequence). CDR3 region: CASSSTGFVQETQYF. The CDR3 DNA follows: TGTGCCAGCAGCTCCACAGGGTTTGTGCAAGAGACCCAGTACTTC.

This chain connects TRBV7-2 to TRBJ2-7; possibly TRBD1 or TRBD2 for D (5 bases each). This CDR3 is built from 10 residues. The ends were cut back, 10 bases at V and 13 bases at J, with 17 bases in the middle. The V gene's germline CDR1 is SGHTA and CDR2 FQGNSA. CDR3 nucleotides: TGTGCCACCGCTGGGGACCTCCTCTACTTC. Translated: CATAGDLLYF.

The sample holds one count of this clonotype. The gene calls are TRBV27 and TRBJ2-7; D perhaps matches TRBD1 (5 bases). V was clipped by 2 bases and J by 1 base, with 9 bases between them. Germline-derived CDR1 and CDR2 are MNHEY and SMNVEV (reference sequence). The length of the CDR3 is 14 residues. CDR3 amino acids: CASSLHGQSYEQYF. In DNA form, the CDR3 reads TGTGCCAGCAGTTTACACGGACAATCCTACGAGCAGTACTTC.

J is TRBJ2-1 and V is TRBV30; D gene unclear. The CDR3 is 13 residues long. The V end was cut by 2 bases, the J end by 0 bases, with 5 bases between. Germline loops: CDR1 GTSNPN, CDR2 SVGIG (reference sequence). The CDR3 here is CAWSPTSYNEQFF. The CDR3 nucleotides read TGTGCCTGGAGTCCCACCTCCTACAATGAGCAGTTCTTC.

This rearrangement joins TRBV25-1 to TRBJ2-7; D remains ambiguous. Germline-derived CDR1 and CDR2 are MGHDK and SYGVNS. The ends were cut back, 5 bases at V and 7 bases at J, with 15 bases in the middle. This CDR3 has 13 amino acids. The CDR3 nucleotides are TGTGCCAGCAGTAAATGGGGATATGAGGAGCAGTACTTC. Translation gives CASSKWGYEEQYF.

CDR3 coding DNA: TGTGCCAGCAGTTACTGGGGCCCCAATGAGCAGTTCTTC. Its protein is CASSYWGPNEQFF. The V gene is TRBV6-2 or TRBV6-3, the J gene TRBJ2-1; tentative D call: TRBD1 (5 bases). Germline CDR1 and CDR2: MNHEY and SVGEGT. V lost 1 base and J 6 bases, leaving 7 bases between the germline ends. The CDR3 length is 13 residues.

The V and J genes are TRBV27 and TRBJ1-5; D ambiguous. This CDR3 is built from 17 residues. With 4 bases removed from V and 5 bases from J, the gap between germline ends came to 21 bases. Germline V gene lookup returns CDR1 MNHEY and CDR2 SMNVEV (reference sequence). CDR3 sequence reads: CASSSKAAPSGDQPQHF. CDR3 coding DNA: TGTGCCAGCAGTTCAAAGGCCGCTCCATCCGGGGATCAGCCCCAGCATTTT.

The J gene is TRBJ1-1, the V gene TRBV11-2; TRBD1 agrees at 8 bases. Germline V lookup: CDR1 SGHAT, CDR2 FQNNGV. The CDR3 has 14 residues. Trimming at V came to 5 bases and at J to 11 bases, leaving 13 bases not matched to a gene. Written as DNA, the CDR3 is TGTGCCAGCAGCATCCTCGGGACAGGCTTTGTGGCTTTCTTT. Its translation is CASSILGTGFVAFF. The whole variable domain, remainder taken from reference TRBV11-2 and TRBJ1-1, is EAGVAQSPRYKIIEKRQSVAFWCNPISGHATLYWYQQILGQGPKLLIQFQNNGVVDDSQLPKDRFSAERLKGVDSTLKIQPAKLEDSAVYLCASSILGTGFVAFFGQGTRLTVV.

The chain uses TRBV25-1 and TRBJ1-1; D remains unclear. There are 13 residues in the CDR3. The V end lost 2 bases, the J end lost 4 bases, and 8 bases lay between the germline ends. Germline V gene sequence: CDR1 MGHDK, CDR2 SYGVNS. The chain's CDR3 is CASSEDHFTEAFF. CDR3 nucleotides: TGTGCCAGCAGTGAAGACCACTTCACTGAAGCTTTCTTT.

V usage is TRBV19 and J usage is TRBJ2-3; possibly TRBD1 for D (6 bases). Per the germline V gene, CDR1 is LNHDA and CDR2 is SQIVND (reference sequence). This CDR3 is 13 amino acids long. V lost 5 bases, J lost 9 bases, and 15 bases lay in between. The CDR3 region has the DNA TGTGCCAGTAGTCACATTCCAGGGGACACGCAGTATTTT. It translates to CASSHIPGDTQYF.

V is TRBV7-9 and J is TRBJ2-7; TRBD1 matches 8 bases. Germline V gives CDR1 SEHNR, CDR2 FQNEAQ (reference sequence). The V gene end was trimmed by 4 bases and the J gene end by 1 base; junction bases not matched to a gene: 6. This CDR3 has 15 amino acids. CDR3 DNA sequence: TGTGCCAGCAGCTCCGAGTGGGACAGGTCCTACGAGCAGTACTTC. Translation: CASSSEWDRSYEQYF.

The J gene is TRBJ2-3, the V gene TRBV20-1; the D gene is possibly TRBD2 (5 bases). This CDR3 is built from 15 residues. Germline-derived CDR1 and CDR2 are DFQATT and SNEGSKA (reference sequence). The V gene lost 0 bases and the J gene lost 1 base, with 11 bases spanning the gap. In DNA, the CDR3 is TGCAGTGCTAGAGAACGCAGCGGCCGCACAGATACGCAGTATTTT. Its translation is CSARERSGRTDTQYF.

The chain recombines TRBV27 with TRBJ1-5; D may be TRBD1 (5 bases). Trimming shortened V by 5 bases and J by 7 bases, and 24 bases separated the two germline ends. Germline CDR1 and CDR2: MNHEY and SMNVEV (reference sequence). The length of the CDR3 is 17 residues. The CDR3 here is CASSIIGVAHGKQPQHF. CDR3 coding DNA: TGTGCCAGCAGTATCATAGGGGTGGCGCACGGGAAACAGCCCCAGCATTTT.

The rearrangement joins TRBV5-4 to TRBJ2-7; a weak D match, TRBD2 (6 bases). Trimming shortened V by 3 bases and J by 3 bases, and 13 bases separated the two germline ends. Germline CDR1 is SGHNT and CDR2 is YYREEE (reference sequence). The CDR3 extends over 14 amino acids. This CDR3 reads CASSSAGSHYEQYF. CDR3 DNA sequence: TGTGCCAGCAGCTCGGCGGGGTCCCACTACGAGCAGTACTTC.

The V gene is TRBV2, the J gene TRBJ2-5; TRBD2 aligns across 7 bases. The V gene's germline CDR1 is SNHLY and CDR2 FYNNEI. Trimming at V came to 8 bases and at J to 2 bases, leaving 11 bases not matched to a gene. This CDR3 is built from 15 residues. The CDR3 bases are TGTGCCAGCGAGCAAGGAGCGGGGTCACAAGAGACCCAGTACTTC. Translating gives CASEQGAGSQETQYF.

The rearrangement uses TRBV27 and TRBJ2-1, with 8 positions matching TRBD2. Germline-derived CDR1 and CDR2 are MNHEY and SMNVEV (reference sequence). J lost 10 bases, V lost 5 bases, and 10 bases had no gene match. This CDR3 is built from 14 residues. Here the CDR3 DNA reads TGTGCCAGCAGTCTCGGGGGACTAGGAAGGGAGCAGTTCTTC. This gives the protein CASSLGGLGREQFF.

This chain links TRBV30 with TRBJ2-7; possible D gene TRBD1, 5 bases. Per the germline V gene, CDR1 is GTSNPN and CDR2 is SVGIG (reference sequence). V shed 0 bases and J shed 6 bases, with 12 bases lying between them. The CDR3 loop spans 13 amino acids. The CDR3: CAWSVRQGSEQYF. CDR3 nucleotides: TGTGCCTGGAGTGTACGTCAGGGTTCCGAGCAGTACTTC.

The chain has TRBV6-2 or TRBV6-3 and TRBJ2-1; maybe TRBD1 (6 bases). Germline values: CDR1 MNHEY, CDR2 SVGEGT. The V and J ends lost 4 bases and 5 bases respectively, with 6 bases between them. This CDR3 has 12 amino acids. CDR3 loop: CASSWTDNEQFF. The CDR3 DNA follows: TGTGCCAGCAGTTGGACAGACAATGAGCAGTTCTTC.

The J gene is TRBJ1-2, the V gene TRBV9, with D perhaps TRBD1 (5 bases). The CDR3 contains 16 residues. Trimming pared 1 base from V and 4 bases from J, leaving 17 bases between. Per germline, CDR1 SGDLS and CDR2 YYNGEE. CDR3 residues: CASSVSKPGLTYGYTF. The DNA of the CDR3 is TGTGCCAGCAGCGTATCTAAACCGGGACTCACCTATGGCTACACCTTC. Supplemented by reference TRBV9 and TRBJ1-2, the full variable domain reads DSGVTQTPKHLITATGQRVTLRCSPRSGDLSVYWYQQSLDQGLQFLIQYYNGEERAKGNILERFSAQQFPDLHSELNLSSLELGDSALYFCASSVSKPGLTYGYTFGSGTRLTVV.

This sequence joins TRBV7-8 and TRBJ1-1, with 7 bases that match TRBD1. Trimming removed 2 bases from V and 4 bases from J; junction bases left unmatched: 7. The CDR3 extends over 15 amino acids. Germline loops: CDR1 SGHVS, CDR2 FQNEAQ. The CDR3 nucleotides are TGTGCCAGCAGCTTATTTCAGGGGGTGGGCACTGAAGCTTTCTTT. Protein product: CASSLFQGVGTEAFF.

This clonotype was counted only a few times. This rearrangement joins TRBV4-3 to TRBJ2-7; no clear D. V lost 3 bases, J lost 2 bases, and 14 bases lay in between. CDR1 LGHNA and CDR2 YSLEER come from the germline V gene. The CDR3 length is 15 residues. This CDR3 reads CASSQAAPATYEQYF. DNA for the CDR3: TGCGCCAGCAGCCAGGCCGCTCCTGCGACCTACGAGCAGTACTTC.

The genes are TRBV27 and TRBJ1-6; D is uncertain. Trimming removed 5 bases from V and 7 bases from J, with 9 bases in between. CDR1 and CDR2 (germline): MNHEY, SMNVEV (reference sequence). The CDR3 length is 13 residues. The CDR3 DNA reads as TGTGCCAGCAGTCCTACAGTGAATTCACCCCTCCACTTT. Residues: CASSPTVNSPLHF.

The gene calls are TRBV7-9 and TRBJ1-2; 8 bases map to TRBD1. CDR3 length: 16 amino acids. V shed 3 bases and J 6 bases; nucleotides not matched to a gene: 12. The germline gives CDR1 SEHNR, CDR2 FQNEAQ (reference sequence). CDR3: CASSFPPLWTGNGYTF. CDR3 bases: TGTGCCAGCAGCTTCCCACCTCTATGGACAGGGAATGGCTACACCTTC. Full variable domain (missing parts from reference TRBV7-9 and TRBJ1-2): DTGVSQNPRHKITKRGQNVTFRCDPISEHNRLYWYRQTLGQGPEFLTYFQNEAQLEKSRLLSDRFSAERPKGSFSTLEIQRTEQGDSAMYLCASSFPPLWTGNGYTFGSGTRLTVV.

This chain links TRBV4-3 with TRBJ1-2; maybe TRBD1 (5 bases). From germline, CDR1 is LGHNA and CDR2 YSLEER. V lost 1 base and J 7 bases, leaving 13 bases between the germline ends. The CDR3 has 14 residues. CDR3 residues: CASSQVGGRPGYTF. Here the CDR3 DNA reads TGCGCCAGCAGCCAAGTGGGGGGTCGACCTGGCTACACCTTC.